Listed below are T cell receptor beta chains from one sample, sequenced in a study of cytomegalovirus exposure and HLA in healthy donors. Sequencing was performed with immunoSEQ multiplex PCR; in TCRdb, only in-frame clones are kept and a portion is missing. The sample comprises approximately 220,000 clones, 65% to 85% of which are singletons, and 2.9% rests with the top ten. Source material: PBMCs. Every receptor here comes from a man between 25 and 39 years old in good health and CMV-seronegative. CDR3s include the opening cysteine and the closing phenylalanine or tryptophan. The D gene is left open where the match is weak. Size tells how often a clone was seen (once, few, many) or the class of an expanded clone, and some rows leave it out.

abundance	v_gene	d_gene	j_gene	CDR3aa	CDR3nt
once	TRBV5-4	TRBD1	TRBJ2-7	CASSRTQGASHEQYF	TGTGCCAGCAGCCGTACTCAGGGGGCTTCCCACGAGCAGTACTTC
.	TRBV18	.	TRBJ1-1	CASSGGLMNTEAFF	TGTGCCAGCTCAGGGGGACTGATGAACACTGAAGCTTTCTTT
.	TRBV5-1	.	TRBJ2-1	CASSLDWQGSYNEQFF	TGCGCCAGCAGCCTGGATTGGCAGGGGTCCTACAATGAGCAGTTCTTC
.	TRBV6-5	.	TRBJ2-7	CANSATGTVKQYF	TGTGCCAACAGTGCGACAGGTACTGTCAAGCAGTACTTC
few	TRBV27	TRBD1	TRBJ2-4	CASSFLGQGLQNIQYF	TGTGCCAGCAGTTTCCTCGGACAGGGGCTTCAAAACATTCAGTACTTC
.	TRBV4-1	.	TRBJ1-3	CASSQETGTSGNTIYF	TGCGCCAGCAGCCAAGAAACAGGGACCTCTGGAAACACCATATATTTT
.	TRBV28	.	TRBJ2-7	CASSFTGFYEQYF	TGTGCCAGCAGTTTCACAGGTTTCTACGAGCAGTACTTC
.	TRBV21-1	.	TRBJ2-3	CASSKDQATDTQYF	TGTGCCAGCAGCAAAGATCAGGCCACAGATACGCAGTATTTT
few	TRBV10-2	TRBD2	TRBJ2-7	CASRMGLAGSDEQYF	TGCGCCAGCAGGATGGGACTAGCGGGGTCGGACGAGCAGTACTTC
.	TRBV27	.	TRBJ2-1	CASSLSPARWAGFHEQFF	TGTGCCAGCAGTTTATCGCCGGCAAGGTGGGCCGGATTCCATGAGCAGTTCTTC
.	TRBV11-2	TRBD1	TRBJ2-1	CASSLGTGLYNEQFF	TGTGCCAGCAGCTTAGGGACAGGGCTTTACAATGAGCAGTTCTTC
.	TRBV7-9	TRBD1	TRBJ2-3	CASSTGRTGAITDTQYF	TGTGCCAGCAGCACGGGCCGTACAGGGGCGATCACAGATACGCAGTATTTT
.	TRBV10-3	.	TRBJ1-1	CAISPPGTEAFF	TGTGCCATCAGTCCTCCCGGGACTGAAGCTTTCTTT
once	TRBV5-1	.	TRBJ2-3	CASSPRNGGTDTQYF	TGCGCCAGCAGCCCCCGGAATGGAGGCACAGATACGCAGTATTTT
.	TRBV5-5	.	TRBJ2-7	CASSLGEGTYEQYF	TGTGCCAGCAGCTTGGGAGAGGGTACCTACGAGCAGTACTTC
once	TRBV28	TRBD1	TRBJ1-1	CASGDRGGTEAFF	TGTGCCAGTGGAGACAGGGGTGGGACTGAAGCTTTCTTT
.	TRBV10-3	.	TRBJ1-2	CAISDSTYGYTF	TGTGCCATCAGCGACAGCACCTATGGCTACACCTTC
.	TRBV9	TRBD1	TRBJ2-1	CASSARQGGHNEQFF	TGTGCCAGCAGCGCAAGACAGGGGGGCCACAATGAGCAGTTCTTC
.	TRBV28	TRBD2	TRBJ2-1	CASSFSGTIYNEQFF	TGTGCCAGCAGTTTCTCCGGGACTATATACAATGAGCAGTTCTTC
once	TRBV28	.	TRBJ1-4	CASSRRDGEKLFF	TGTGCCAGCAGCCGCAGAGACGGGGAAAAACTGTTTTTT
once	TRBV7-6	TRBD1	TRBJ2-7	CASSSGQVYEQYF	TGTGCCAGCAGCTCAGGACAGGTATACGAGCAGTACTTC
once	TRBV5-1	.	TRBJ1-2	CASSPLNWGYTF	TGCGCCAGCAGCCCCCTGAACTGGGGCTACACCTTC
.	TRBV5-6	TRBD1	TRBJ1-4	CASSSTGGLTNEKLFF	TGTGCCAGCAGCTCTACAGGGGGCTTGACTAATGAAAAACTGTTTTTT
.	TRBV7-2	.	TRBJ2-7	CASSYSREQYF	TGTGCCAGCAGCTATAGCCGCGAGCAGTACTTC
.	TRBV10-3	TRBD1	TRBJ1-2	CAISTGQGAHGYTF	TGTGCCATCAGTACGGGACAGGGGGCGCATGGCTACACCTTC
few	TRBV4-1	TRBD1	TRBJ1-5	CASRGTGDNQPQHF	TGCGCCAGCAGGGGGACAGGGGACAATCAGCCCCAGCATTTT
.	TRBV27	TRBD2	TRBJ2-5	CASSLSAGGRKTQYF	TGTGCCAGCAGTTTATCGGCGGGGGGCCGAAAGACCCAGTACTTC
few	TRBV6-4	.	TRBJ2-1	CASSESSPGEQFF	TGTGCCAGCAGTGAGAGCAGTCCCGGGGAGCAGTTCTTC
.	TRBV6-6	.	TRBJ2-7	CASSYSTSYEQYF	TGTGCCAGCAGTTACTCGACTTCCTACGAGCAGTACTTC
.	TRBV4-3	.	TRBJ1-1	CASSQDRTTEGNTEAFF	TGCGCCAGCAGCCAAGATCGGACGACCGAGGGAAACACTGAAGCTTTCTTT
.	TRBV5-6	TRBD1	TRBJ1-3	CASSPLTGRSGNTIYF	TGTGCCAGCAGCCCGTTGACAGGGAGGTCTGGAAACACCATATATTTT
.	TRBV27	TRBD1	TRBJ2-2	CASSGGQGMGTGELFF	TGTGCCAGCAGTGGCGGACAGGGGATGGGCACCGGGGAGCTGTTTTTT
.	TRBV11-2	.	TRBJ1-3	CASSLQGIRGNTIYF	TGTGCCAGCAGCCTTCAGGGTATTCGAGGAAACACCATATATTTT
few	TRBV27	TRBD1	TRBJ2-2	CASAAQGYPIGTGELFF	TGTGCCAGCGCCGCACAGGGGTATCCTATTGGCACCGGGGAGCTGTTTTTT
few	TRBV28	TRBD2	TRBJ2-7	CASSATSGGLYEQYF	TGTGCCAGCAGTGCGACTAGCGGGGGCCTCTACGAGCAGTACTTC
.	TRBV6-1	.	TRBJ2-7	CASTPGLGYEQYF	TGTGCCAGCACCCCAGGGTTGGGCTACGAGCAGTACTTC
.	TRBV4-2	TRBD2	TRBJ2-1	CASSQEILAGGPSSYNEQFF	TGTGCCAGCAGCCAAGAGATTCTAGCGGGGGGTCCGAGCTCCTACAATGAGCAGTTCTTC
few	TRBV28	.	TRBJ1-2	CASSLGFIRSGYTF	TGTGCCAGCAGTTTAGGATTCATAAGGAGTGGCTACACCTTC
.	TRBV6-1	TRBD2	TRBJ2-7	CASSEAQGGGGQYF	TGTGCCAGCAGTGAAGCGCAGGGCGGGGGAGGGCAGTACTTC
.	TRBV18	.	TRBJ2-5	CASSPGQQETQYF	TGTGCCAGCTCACCTGGACAGCAAGAGACCCAGTACTTC
once	TRBV7-2	.	TRBJ2-3	CATADRRADTQYF	TGTGCCACCGCGGACCGGCGGGCAGATACGCAGTATTTT
.	TRBV10-3	.	TRBJ2-7	CAISDRGFYEQYF	TGTGCCATCAGTGATAGGGGGTTCTACGAGCAGTACTTC
.	TRBV14	.	TRBJ2-5	CASSQVNSQETQYF	TGTGCCAGCAGCCAAGTCAACAGCCAAGAGACCCAGTACTTC
.	TRBV6-4	.	TRBJ2-7	CASPMTRQVGGRLYEQYF	TGTGCCAGCCCGATGACCAGACAGGTAGGTGGCCGTCTCTACGAGCAGTACTTC
once	TRBV7-9	TRBD1	TRBJ2-5	CASSLGQGVETQYF	TGTGCCAGCAGCTTAGGACAGGGGGTGGAGACCCAGTACTTC
.	TRBV4-2	.	TRBJ1-6	CASSQGQGSYNSPLHF	TGTGCCAGCAGCCAGGGGCAGGGCTCCTATAATTCACCCCTCCACTTT
once	TRBV4-2	.	TRBJ2-7	CASSQFGQLQNYEQYF	TGTGCCAGCAGCCAGTTCGGACAGCTGCAGAACTACGAGCAGTACTTC
.	TRBV5-1	.	TRBJ2-3	CASSSRSLTDTQYF	TGCGCCAGCAGTAGTAGGAGCCTCACAGATACGCAGTATTTT